Each of the 3 T cell receptor beta chains below was sequenced from the same sample in a study of cytomegalovirus exposure and HLA in healthy donors. This table comes from immunoSEQ multiplex PCR, and its TCRdb copy is limited to in-frame clones, with some not included. Of 150,000 or so clones listed, roughly 86% were seen once; the top ten hold less than 2.5%. The sample was PBMCs. The receptors were sampled from a human donor in good health.

The chain joins TRBV5-4 to TRBJ1-5; 7 positions agree with TRBD1. V shed 2 bases and J 0 bases; nucleotides not matched to a gene: 11. The CDR3 consists of 18 residues. From germline, CDR1 is SGHNT and CDR2 YYREEE (reference sequence). The chain's CDR3 is CASSFRTRQGDSNQPQHF. CDR3 nucleotides: TGTGCCAGCAGCTTCCGTACCAGACAGGGCGATAGCAATCAGCCCCAGCATTTT.

This clone was seen a single time. The V call is TRBV20-1, the J call TRBJ1-4; D gene unclear. V was pared by 6 bases and J by 8 bases, with 10 bases between. CDR1 DFQATT and CDR2 SNEGSKA come from the germline V gene (reference sequence). This CDR3 comprises 11 residues. The CDR3 nucleotides are TGCAGTGCCAGACTATCGGAAAAACTGTTTTTT. Its protein is CSARLSEKLFF.

This chain uses TRBV30 with TRBJ1-1; 7 bases fit TRBD1. This CDR3 has 14 residues. V shed 6 bases, J shed 6 bases, and the junction held 13 bases outside the gene matches. The germline V gene encodes CDR1 GTSNPN and CDR2 SVGIG (reference sequence). The CDR3 region is CACHYRGFGSEAFF. In nucleotides, the CDR3 is TGTGCCTGCCACTACAGGGGTTTCGGCTCTGAAGCTTTCTTT.